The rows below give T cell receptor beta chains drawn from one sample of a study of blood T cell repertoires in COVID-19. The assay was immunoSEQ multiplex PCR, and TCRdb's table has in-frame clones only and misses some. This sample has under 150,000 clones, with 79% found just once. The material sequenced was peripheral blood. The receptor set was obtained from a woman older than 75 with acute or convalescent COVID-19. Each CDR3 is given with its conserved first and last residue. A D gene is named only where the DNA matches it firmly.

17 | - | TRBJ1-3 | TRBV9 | CASSVDLWGVSGNTIYF
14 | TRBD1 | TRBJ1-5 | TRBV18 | CASSPTGVNQPQHF
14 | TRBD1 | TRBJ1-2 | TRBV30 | CAWSVGTGKDGYTF
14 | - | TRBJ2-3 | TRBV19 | CASSIVSLRDTQYF
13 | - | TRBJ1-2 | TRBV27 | CASSFRGVGGYTF
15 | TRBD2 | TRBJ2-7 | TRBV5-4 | CASSPGLAQSYEQYF
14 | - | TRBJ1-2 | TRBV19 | CASSISSYVYGYTF
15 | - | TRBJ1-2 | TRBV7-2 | CASSFSRSPIYGYTF
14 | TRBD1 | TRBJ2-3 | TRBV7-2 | CASSFGQDWDTQYF
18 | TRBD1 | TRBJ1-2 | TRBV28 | CASRGVRLGQGVNYGYTF
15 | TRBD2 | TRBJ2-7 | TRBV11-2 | CASSTGTSVTYEQYF
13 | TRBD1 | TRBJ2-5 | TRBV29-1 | CSVRTGGRETQYF
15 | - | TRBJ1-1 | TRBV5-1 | CASSLVAGSGTEAFF
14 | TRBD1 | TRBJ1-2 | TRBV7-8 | CASSADRGGDGYTF
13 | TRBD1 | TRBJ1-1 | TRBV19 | CASKQGLNTEAFF
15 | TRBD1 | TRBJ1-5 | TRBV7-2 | CASSLARGQGAPQHF
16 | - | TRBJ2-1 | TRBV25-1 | CASSEYSRSGRNEQFF
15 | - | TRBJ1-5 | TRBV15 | CATSREGAVDQPQHF
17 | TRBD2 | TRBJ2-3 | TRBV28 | CASSLGLQREKADTQYF
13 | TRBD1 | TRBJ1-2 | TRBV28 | CASSLWTGEGYTF
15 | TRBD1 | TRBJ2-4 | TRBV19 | CASSNPTGGSDIQYF
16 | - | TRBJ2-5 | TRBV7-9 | CASSLGRAGFQETQYF
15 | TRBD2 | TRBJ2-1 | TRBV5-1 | CASSSTGGGWNEQFF
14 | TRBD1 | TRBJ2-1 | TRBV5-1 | CASSRTGTANEQFF
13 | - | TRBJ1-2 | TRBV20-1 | CSASLAENYGYTF
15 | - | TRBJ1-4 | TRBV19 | CASAYGGATNEKLFF
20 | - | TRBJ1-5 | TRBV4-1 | CASSLRRYLTNFNSNQPQHF
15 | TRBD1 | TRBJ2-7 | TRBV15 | CATSMTGTGFYEQYF
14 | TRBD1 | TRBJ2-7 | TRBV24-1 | CATSPGQGSYEQYF